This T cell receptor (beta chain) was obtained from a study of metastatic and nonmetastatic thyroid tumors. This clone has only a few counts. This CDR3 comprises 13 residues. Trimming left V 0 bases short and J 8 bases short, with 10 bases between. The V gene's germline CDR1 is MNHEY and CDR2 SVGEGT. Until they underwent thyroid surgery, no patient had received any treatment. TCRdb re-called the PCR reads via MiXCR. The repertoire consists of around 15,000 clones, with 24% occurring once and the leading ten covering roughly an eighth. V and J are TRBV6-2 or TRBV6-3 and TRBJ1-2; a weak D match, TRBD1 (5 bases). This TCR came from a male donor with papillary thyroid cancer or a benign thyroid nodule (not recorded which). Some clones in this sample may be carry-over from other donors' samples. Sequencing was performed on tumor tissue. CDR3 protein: CASSYSSNRGYTF. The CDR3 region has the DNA TGTGCCAGCAGTTACTCGAGTAACAGGGGCTACACCTTC.